This TCR beta chain was observed in a study of T cell responses to AZD1222 COVID-19 vaccine. Turning to the study itself: Analyses pooled second doses at about 4 or about 12 weeks.

With 4 bases clipped from V and 6 bases from J, the junction kept 5 bases outside the gene matches. This CDR3 is 16 amino acids long. Looked up from germline, CDR1 is LGHDT and CDR2 is YNNKEL (reference sequence). Generated by immunoSEQ multiplex PCR, the TCRdb table keeps only in-frame clones and is missing some. The sample has roughly 100,000 clones, about 88% seen once. The TCR was taken from an adult in good health. The sample in question was peripheral blood, obtained on day 0 of AZD1222 vaccination. The chain links TRBV3-1 (or the pseudogene TRBV3-2) to TRBJ2-4, with 14 bases identical to TRBD2. CDR3 amino acids: CASSPLTSGGGNIQYF. The CDR3 DNA is TGTGCCAGCAGCCCCTTGACTAGCGGGGGGGGAAACATTCAGTACTTC.